The 2 T cell receptor beta chains listed next were all sequenced from one sample in a study of OX40 agonist ivuxolimab in advanced cancers. Clones were read by immunoSEQ multiplex PCR, and TCRdb kept only the in-frame ones, dropping some. Of about 61,000 clones listed, 75% to 90% were seen once; the top ten hold approximately 3.2%. The material was CD4+ or CD8+ T cells sorted from blood, obtained in a trial of the OX40 agonist ivuxolimab. The receptor source for this set is an adult with an advanced solid tumor such as melanoma, head and neck, liver or kidney cancer.

This rearrangement joins TRBV19 to TRBJ2-2; a weak D match, TRBD2 (6 bases). The V gene lost 6 bases and the J gene lost 10 bases, with 18 bases spanning the gap. Germline CDR1 and CDR2: LNHDA and SQIVND (reference sequence). The CDR3 totals 14 residues. CDR3 sequence reads: CASSPRGKQSELFF. The CDR3 DNA reads as TGTGCCAGTAGCCCTCGCGGGAAGCAATCGGAGCTGTTTTTT.

The genes are TRBV5-8 and TRBJ2-2; D may be TRBD2 (5 bases). The CDR3 loop spans 17 amino acids. CDR1 is SGHTS and CDR2 is YDEGEE in the germline V gene. V was shortened by 4 bases and J by 0 bases, with 16 bases between the two germline ends. In nucleotides, the CDR3 is TGTGCCAGCAGCAGGTCGACGCTAGCTACGAACACCGGGGAGCTGTTTTTT. Translated, it gives CASSRSTLATNTGELFF.